These 11 T cell receptor beta chains share one sample of origin, sequenced in a study of vaccination and CD4 T cells after COVID-19. With the Oncomine TCR Beta short-read assay, DNA from cultured CD4+ T cells was sequenced. TCRdb passed the PCR reads through MiXCR, listing each CDR3 protein once. Of about 12,000 distinct CDR3 sequences in the sample, under 55% are singletons; the top ten hold 21%. Stated treatment: approximately 9-day PBMC culture with coronavirus spike peptide pools or control peptides (ViraFEST assay). These receptors have no identified antigens. Material: CD4+ T cells from blood, cultured in vitro. The receptors were sampled from a human donor who had recovered from COVID-19.

The genes are TRBV2 and TRBJ1-5; 7 bases agree with TRBD1. Germline CDR1 SNHLY, CDR2 FYNNEI. This CDR3 has 14 amino acids. The trim removed 7 bases at V and 3 bases at J, leaving 6 bases unmatched. CDR3 DNA sequence: TGTGCCAGCAAATATGGACAGGCCAATCAGCCCCAGCATTTT. Translation: CASKYGQANQPQHF. The full variable domain, with the rest looked up from reference TRBV2 and TRBJ1-5, is EPEVTQTPSHQVTQMGQEVILRCVPISNHLYFYWYRQILGQKVEFLVSFYNNEISEKSEIFDDQFSVERPDGSNFTLKIRSTKLEDSAMYFCASKYGQANQPQHFGDGTRLSIL.

This clonotype was picked up a small number of times. The chain is built from TRBV2 and TRBJ1-6; a possible D gene is TRBD1 (5 bases). V lost 5 bases and J 11 bases, leaving 19 bases between the germline ends. The CDR3 has 15 residues. Germline CDR1 is SNHLY and CDR2 is FYNNEI. Written as DNA, the CDR3 is TGTGCCAGCAGTCCAGCCACTGGGGCAACGGCACCCCTCCACTTT. This encodes CASSPATGATAPLHF.

CDR3 in amino acids: CASSTRGYEQFF. The CDR3 DNA is TGCGCCAGCAGCACCAGGGGGTATGAGCAGTTCTTC. The chain recombines TRBV5-1 with TRBJ2-1; TRBD1 matches at 7 bases. V lost 4 bases, J lost 8 bases, and 3 bases stayed unmatched. The CDR3 has 12 residues. The germline V gene has CDR1 SGHRS and CDR2 YFSETQ.

This clonotype was observed once. The chain links TRBV20-1 to TRBJ2-7; 8 bases line up with TRBD1. The germline gives CDR1 DFQATT, CDR2 SNEGSKA (reference sequence). J was trimmed by 3 bases and V by 6 bases; bases with no gene match: 10. This CDR3 contains 14 residues. The CDR3 reads CSARLGQVGYEQYF. As DNA, the CDR3 is TGCAGTGCCAGATTGGGACAGGTCGGCTACGAGCAGTACTTC.

This clonotype was observed a few times. This chain joins TRBV7-8 and TRBJ1-1; TRBD1 is a possible D gene (6 bases). CDR1 is SGHVS, CDR2 FQNEAQ, per germline. The CDR3 is 15 residues long. The V and J ends lost 5 bases and 0 bases respectively, with 13 bases between them. The CDR3 here is CASSPQGFLNTEAFF. The CDR3 DNA reads TGTGCCAGCAGCCCACAGGGTTTTTTGAACACTGAAGCTTTCTTT.

This clonotype was counted a few times. V and J are TRBV6-1 and TRBJ2-2, with 7 nucleotides matching TRBD1. CDR1 and CDR2 (germline): MNHNS, SASEGT. The trim removed 7 bases at V and 0 bases at J, leaving 5 bases unmatched. The CDR3 is made up of 15 amino acids. The CDR3 here is CASTTGDPNTGELFF. The CDR3 DNA sequence: TGTGCCAGCACCACAGGGGACCCGAACACCGGGGAGCTGTTTTTT.

This clonotype was observed a handful of times. The chain carries TRBV20-1 and TRBJ2-7; D is ambiguous. V was pared by 1 base and J by 1 base, with 2 bases between. The length of the CDR3 is 11 residues. Germline V lookup: CDR1 DFQATT, CDR2 SNEGSKA (reference sequence). The CDR3 coding sequence is TGCAGTGCTAGAGGTTCCTACGAGCAGTACTTC. Encoded protein: CSARGSYEQYF.

This clonotype appeared once. The rearrangement joins TRBV7-9 to TRBJ2-1; either TRBD1 or TRBD2 may fit D (5 bases each). V was cut by 0 bases and J by 5 bases, with 11 bases left in between. Germline CDR1 reads SEHNR; CDR2 reads FQNEAQ (reference sequence). CDR3 length: 15 amino acids. The CDR3 DNA reads as TGTGCCAGCAGCTTAGCGACGTTGGGGGACAATGAGCAGTTCTTC. Protein sequence: CASSLATLGDNEQFF.

The chain joins TRBV20-1 to TRBJ1-1, with TRBD1 as a possible D gene (6 bases). There are 14 residues in the CDR3. V dropped 1 base and J dropped 8 bases, with 17 bases sitting between them. The V gene's germline CDR1 is DFQATT and CDR2 SNEGSKA (reference sequence). The CDR3 spells CSARVGAGAIEAFF. CDR3 coding DNA: TGCAGTGCTAGAGTTGGAGCGGGGGCGATAGAAGCTTTCTTT.

V is TRBV7-6 and J is TRBJ2-6; 7 bases agree with TRBD2. CDR1 and CDR2 (germline): SGHVS, FNYEAQ. CDR3 length: 17 residues. The J segment lost 0 bases and the V segment lost 4 bases, leaving 6 bases of the junction unmatched. The CDR3 spells CASSWASGTSGANVLTF. DNA for the CDR3: TGTGCCAGCAGCTGGGCTAGCGGAACCTCTGGGGCCAACGTCCTGACTTTC. Filled out from reference TRBV7-6 and TRBJ2-6, the complete variable domain reads GAGVSQSPRYKVTKRGQDVALRCDPISGHVSLYWYRQALGQGPEFLTYFNYEAQQDKSGLPNDRFSAERPEGSISTLTIQRTEQRDSAMYRCASSWASGTSGANVLTFGAGSRLTVL.

This clonotype was seen more than once but under ten times. V is TRBV6-1 and J is TRBJ1-1; unclear D gene. The CDR3 contains 10 residues. CDR1 is MNHNS, CDR2 SASEGT, per germline. Trimming pared 7 bases from V and 3 bases from J, leaving 3 bases between. The CDR3, as DNA: TGTGCCAGCACCGACACTGAAGCTTTCTTT. It is translated as CASTDTEAFF.